This TCR beta chain emerged from a study of T cell repertoires in cytomegalovirus infection. Study-wide results and caveats: Within the response measured ex vivo, HLA-C-restricted CMV-specific TCR beta clonotypes were dominant.

About this clonotype: Its specificity is not known.

The V and J ends lost 4 bases and 2 bases respectively, with 18 bases between them. Per germline, CDR1 SGDLS and CDR2 YYNGEE. The CDR3 contains 16 residues. TCRdb re-derived calls from the reads in MiXCR, one entry per CDR3 protein. Here the sample spans hundreds of thousands of distinct CDR3 sequences, roughly 15% being singletons. The source material was PBMCs. This receptor was identified in a human donor in good health (CMV status not recorded). Some clones in this sample may be carry-over from other donors' samples. This chain uses TRBV9 with TRBJ2-5, with a possible D match to TRBD1 (5 bases). The CDR3 loop reads CASSTGYRRSQETQYF. In nucleotides, the CDR3 is TGTGCCAGCAGCACCGGGTACAGGCGCTCACAAGAGACCCAGTACTTC.